The clone carrying this TCR beta chain has more than one count but fewer than ten. Its cognate antigen is unknown. The CDR3 covers 15 residues. Trimming at V came to 4 bases and at J to 3 bases, leaving 5 bases not matched to a gene. Preparation of the TCRbeta library was carried out with unique molecular identifiers. TCRdb analysed the PCR reads with MiXCR anew, one entry per CDR3 protein. Among hundreds of thousands of distinct CDR3 sequences listed, around 15% were seen once. The entry originates in a study of T-cell reconstitution after alpha-beta-depleted transplantation in children. Study-wide findings and caveats: At the one-year point after transplant, T-cell counts and TCRbeta diversity were found to come mostly from T cells that had been newly produced. Reports say that about two months after transplant, the alpha-beta T cells came out of several hundred graft clones that had expanded. Surviving recipient T cells and thymic progenitors produced the high day-60 TCRbeta diversity seen in some patients.

The chain links TRBV12-3 or TRBV12-4 to TRBJ2-5, with 10 bases lining up with TRBD1. The receptor's source is a male patient between 2 and 15 years old who had a stem cell transplant for acute lymphoblastic leukemia, so the T cells may come from the graft donor. The sample in question was PBMCs, mostly from graft donor cells, obtained 360 days after TCRalphabeta/CD19-depleted stem cell transplant. CDR3 sequence reads: CASSWGQGPKETQYF. CDR3 in DNA: TGTGCCAGCAGTTGGGGACAGGGGCCCAAAGAGACCCAGTACTTC.